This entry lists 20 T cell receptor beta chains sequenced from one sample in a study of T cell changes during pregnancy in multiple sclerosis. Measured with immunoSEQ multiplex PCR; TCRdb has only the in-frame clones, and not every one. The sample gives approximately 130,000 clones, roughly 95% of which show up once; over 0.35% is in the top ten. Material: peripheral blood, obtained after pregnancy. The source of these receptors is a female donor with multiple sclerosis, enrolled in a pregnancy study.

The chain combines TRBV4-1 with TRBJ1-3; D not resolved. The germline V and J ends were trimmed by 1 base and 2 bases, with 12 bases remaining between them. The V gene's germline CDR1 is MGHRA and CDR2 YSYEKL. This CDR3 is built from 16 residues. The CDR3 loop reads CASSQVEGAPGNTIYF. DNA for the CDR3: TGCGCCAGCAGCCAAGTCGAGGGAGCTCCTGGAAACACCATATATTTT.

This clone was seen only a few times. DNA of the CDR3: TGTGCCAGCAGGCCCAAGCGGTTCGGGGAGCTGTTTTTT. It translates to CASRPKRFGELFF. This chain connects TRBV6-5 to TRBJ2-2, with TRBD2 as a possible D gene (5 bases). The CDR3 is made up of 13 amino acids. Germline-derived CDR1 and CDR2 are MNHEY and SVGAGI. V was shortened by 6 bases and J by 7 bases, with 12 bases between the two germline ends.

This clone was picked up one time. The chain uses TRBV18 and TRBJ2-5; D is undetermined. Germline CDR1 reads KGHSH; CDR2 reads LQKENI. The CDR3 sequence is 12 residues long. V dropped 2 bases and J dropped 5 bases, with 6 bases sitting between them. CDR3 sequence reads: CASSPSRETQYF. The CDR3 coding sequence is TGTGCCAGCTCACCATCCCGGGAGACCCAGTACTTC.

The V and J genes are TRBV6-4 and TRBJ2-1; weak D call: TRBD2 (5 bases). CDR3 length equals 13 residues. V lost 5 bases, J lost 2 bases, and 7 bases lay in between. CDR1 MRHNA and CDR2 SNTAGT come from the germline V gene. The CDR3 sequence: CASSRGPYNEQFF. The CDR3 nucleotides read TGTGCCAGCAGTCGCGGGCCCTACAATGAGCAGTTCTTC.

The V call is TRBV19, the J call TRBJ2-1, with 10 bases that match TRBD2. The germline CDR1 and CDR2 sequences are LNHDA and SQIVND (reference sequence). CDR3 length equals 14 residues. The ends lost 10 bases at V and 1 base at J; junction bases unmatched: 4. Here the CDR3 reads CATRGLASYNEQFF. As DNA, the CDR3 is TGTGCCACCCGGGGACTAGCGTCCTACAATGAGCAGTTCTTC.

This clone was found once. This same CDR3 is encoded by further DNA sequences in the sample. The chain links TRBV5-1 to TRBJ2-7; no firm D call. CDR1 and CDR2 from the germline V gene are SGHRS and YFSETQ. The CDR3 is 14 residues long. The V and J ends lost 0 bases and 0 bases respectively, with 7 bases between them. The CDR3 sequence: CASSLAGGSYEQYF. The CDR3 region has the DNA TGCGCCAGCAGCTTGGCCGGCGGCTCCTACGAGCAGTACTTC.

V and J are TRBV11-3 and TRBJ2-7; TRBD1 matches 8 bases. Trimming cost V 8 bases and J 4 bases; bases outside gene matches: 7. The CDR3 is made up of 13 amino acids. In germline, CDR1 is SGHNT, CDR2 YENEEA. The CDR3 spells CASERQGLYEQYF. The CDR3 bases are TGTGCCAGCGAAAGACAGGGGCTATACGAGCAGTACTTC.

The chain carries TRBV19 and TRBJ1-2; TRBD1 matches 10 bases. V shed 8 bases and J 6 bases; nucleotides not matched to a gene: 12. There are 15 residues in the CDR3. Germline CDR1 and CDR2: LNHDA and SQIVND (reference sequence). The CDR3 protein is CASSITPGQGHGYTF. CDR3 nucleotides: TGTGCCAGTTCTATAACTCCGGGACAGGGGCATGGCTACACCTTC.

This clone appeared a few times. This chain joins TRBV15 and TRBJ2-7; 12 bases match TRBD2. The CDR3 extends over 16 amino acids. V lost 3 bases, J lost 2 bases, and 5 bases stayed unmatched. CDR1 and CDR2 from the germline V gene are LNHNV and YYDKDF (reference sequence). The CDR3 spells CATSSGWTSGTYEQYF. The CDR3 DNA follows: TGTGCCACCAGCAGCGGGTGGACTAGCGGGACCTACGAGCAGTACTTC.

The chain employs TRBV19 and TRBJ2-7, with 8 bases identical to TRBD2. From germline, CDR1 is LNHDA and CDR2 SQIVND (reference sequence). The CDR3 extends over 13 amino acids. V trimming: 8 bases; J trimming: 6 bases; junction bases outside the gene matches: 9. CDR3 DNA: TGTGCCAGTTCGCTGGGACTAGTCCGCGAGCAGTACTTC. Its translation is CASSLGLVREQYF.

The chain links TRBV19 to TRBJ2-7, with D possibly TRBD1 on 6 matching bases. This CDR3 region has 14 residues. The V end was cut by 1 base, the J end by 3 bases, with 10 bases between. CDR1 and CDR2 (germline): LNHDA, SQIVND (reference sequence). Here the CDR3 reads CASSIGAGDYEQYF. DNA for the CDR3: TGTGCCAGTAGTATAGGTGCAGGGGACTACGAGCAGTACTTC.

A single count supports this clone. CDR3 protein: CASSLGGDLTYNEQFF. The DNA of the CDR3 is TGTGCCAGCAGCTTAGGGGGAGATCTAACCTACAATGAGCAGTTCTTC. V usage is TRBV11-2 and J usage is TRBJ2-1; tentative D call: TRBD2 (5 bases). V lost 1 base, J lost 2 bases, and 12 bases lay in between. The CDR3 totals 16 residues. Germline CDR1 is SGHAT and CDR2 is FQNNGV.

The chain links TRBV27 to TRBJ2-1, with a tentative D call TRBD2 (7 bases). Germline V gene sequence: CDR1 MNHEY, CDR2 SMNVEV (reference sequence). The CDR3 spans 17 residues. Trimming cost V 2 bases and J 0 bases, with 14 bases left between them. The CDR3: CASSLLGGASSYNEQFF. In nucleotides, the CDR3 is TGTGCCAGCAGTTTACTAGGGGGGGCTAGCTCCTACAATGAGCAGTTCTTC.

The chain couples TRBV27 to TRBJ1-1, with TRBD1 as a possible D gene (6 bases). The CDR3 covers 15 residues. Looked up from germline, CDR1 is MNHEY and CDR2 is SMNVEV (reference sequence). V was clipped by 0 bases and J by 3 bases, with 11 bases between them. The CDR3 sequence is CASSLSGGRDTEAFF. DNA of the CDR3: TGTGCCAGCAGTTTATCAGGGGGGAGGGACACTGAAGCTTTCTTT.

In nucleotides, the CDR3 is TGCAGTGCTAGAGATCTCCCTGGCTACACCTTC. Its protein product is CSARDLPGYTF. The chain is built from TRBV20-1 and TRBJ1-2; D uncertain. The CDR3 totals 11 residues. Trimming took off 0 bases at V and 7 bases at J, with 6 bases between the two ends. Germline CDR1 reads DFQATT; CDR2 reads SNEGSKA (reference sequence).

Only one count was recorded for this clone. The CDR3 region has the DNA TGTGCCAGCAGTGAACCCGGCTCTGGGGCCAACGTCCTGACTTTC. Its protein is CASSEPGSGANVLTF. The chain recombines TRBV6-1 with TRBJ2-6; the D is unclear. The CDR3 runs to 15 residues. The germline gives CDR1 MNHNS, CDR2 SASEGT. V lost 2 bases to trimming and J lost 0 bases, with 5 bases between them.

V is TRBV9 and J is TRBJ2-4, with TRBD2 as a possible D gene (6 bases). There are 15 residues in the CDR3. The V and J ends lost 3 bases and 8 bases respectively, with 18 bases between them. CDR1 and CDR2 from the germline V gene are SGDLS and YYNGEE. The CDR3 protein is CASSEEGLRGDIQYF. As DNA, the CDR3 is TGTGCCAGCAGCGAGGAGGGACTCCGAGGGGACATTCAGTACTTC.

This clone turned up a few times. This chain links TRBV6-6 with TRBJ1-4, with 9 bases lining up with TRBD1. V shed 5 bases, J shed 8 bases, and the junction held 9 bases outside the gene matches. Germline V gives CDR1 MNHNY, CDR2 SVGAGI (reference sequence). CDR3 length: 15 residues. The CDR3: CASSPNRDRAEKLFF. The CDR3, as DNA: TGTGCCAGCAGTCCCAACCGGGACAGGGCGGAAAAACTGTTTTTT.

Here the CDR3 DNA reads TGTGCCAGCAGCGTAGGTCGTTCGGGGGACTACGAGCAGTACTTC. It specifies CASSVGRSGDYEQYF. The V call is TRBV9, the J call TRBJ2-7, with D maybe TRBD2 (6 bases). The CDR3 is made up of 15 amino acids. The V and J ends lost 0 bases and 3 bases respectively, with 13 bases between them. The germline V gene encodes CDR1 SGDLS and CDR2 YYNGEE.

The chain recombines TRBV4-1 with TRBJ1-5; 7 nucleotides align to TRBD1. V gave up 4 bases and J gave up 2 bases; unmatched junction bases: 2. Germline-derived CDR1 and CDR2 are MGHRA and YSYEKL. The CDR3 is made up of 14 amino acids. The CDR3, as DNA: TGCGCCAGCAGCCCAACAGGGGGCAATCAGCCCCAGCATTTT. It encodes CASSPTGGNQPQHF.